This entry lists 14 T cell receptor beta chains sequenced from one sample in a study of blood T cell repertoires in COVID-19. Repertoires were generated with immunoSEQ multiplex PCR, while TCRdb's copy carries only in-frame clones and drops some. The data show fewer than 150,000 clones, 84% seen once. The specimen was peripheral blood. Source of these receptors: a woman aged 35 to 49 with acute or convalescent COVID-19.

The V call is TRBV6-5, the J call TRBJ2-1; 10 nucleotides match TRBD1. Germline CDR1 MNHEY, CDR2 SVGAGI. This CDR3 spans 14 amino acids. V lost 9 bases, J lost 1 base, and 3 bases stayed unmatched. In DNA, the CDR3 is TGTGCCAGTCGGACAGGGGGGTCCTACAATGAGCAGTTCTTC. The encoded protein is CASRTGGSYNEQFF.

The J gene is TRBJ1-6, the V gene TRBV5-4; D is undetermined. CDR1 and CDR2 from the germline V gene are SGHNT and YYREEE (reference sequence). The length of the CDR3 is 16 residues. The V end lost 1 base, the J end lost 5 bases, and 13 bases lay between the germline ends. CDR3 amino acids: CASSLPGAPNNSPLHF. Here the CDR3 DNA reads TGTGCCAGCAGCTTGCCGGGAGCCCCAAATAATTCACCCCTCCACTTT.

The CDR3: CASSPADRAPSGANVLTF. Here the CDR3 DNA reads TGTGCCAGTAGCCCCGCCGACAGGGCTCCTTCTGGGGCCAACGTCCTGACTTTC. The chain has TRBV19 and TRBJ2-6, with TRBD1 identical over 7 bases. With 6 bases clipped from V and 1 base from J, the junction kept 12 bases outside the gene matches. The CDR3 covers 18 residues. The germline V gene has CDR1 LNHDA and CDR2 SQIVND (reference sequence).

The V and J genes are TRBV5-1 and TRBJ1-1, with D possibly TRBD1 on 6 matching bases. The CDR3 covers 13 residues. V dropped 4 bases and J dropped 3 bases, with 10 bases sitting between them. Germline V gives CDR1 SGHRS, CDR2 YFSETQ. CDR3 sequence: CASSTGQYTEAFF. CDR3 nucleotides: TGCGCCAGCAGCACGGGACAATACACTGAAGCTTTCTTT.

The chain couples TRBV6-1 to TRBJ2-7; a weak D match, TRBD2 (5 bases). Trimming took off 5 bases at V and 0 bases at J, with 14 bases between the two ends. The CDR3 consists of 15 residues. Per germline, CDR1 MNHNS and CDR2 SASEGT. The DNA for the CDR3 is TGTGCCAGCAGTCCGACTATGACAAGCTCCTACGAGCAGTACTTC. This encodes CASSPTMTSSYEQYF.

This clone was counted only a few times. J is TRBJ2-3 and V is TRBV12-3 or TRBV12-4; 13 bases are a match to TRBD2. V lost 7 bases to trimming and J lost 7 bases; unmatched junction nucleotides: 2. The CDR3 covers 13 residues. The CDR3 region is CASKTSGGNTQYF. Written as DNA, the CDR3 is TGTGCCAGCAAGACTAGCGGGGGGAATACGCAGTATTTT.

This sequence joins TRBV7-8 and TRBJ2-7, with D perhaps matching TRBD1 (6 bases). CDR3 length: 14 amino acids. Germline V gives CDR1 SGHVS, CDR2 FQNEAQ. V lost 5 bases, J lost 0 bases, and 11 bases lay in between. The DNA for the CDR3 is TGTGCCAGCAGCGACGGACAGAACTCCTACGAGCAGTACTTC. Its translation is CASSDGQNSYEQYF.

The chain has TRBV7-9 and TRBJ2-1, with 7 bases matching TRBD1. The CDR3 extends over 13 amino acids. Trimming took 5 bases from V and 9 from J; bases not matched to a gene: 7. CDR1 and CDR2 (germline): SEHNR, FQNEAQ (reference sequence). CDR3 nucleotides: TGTGCCAGCAGCCTCCGACAGGGAAGTGAGCAGTTCTTC. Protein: CASSLRQGSEQFF.

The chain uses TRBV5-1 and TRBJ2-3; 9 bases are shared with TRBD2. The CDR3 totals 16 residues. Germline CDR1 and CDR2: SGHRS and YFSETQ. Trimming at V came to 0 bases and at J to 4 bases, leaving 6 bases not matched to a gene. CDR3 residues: CASSLGLAGNSDTQYF. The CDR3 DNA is TGCGCCAGCAGCTTGGGTCTAGCGGGGAACTCAGATACGCAGTATTTT.

The CDR3 here is CASSSRTGELFF. Here the CDR3 DNA reads TGTGCCAGCAGCTCGCGAACCGGGGAGCTGTTTTTT. The V gene is TRBV3-1 (or the pseudogene TRBV3-2), the J gene TRBJ2-2; no clear D gene. The CDR3 has 12 amino acids. From germline, CDR1 is LGHDT and CDR2 YNNKEL (reference sequence). The V end was cut by 5 bases, the J end by 5 bases, with 6 bases between.

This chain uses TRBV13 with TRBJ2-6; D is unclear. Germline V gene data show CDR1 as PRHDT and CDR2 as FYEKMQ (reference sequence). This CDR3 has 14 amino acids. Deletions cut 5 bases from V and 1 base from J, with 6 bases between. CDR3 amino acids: CASSRKSGANVLTF. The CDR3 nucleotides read TGTGCCAGCAGCCGTAAATCTGGGGCCAACGTCCTGACTTTC.

CDR3: CASSYPTSGQETQYF. The CDR3, as DNA: TGCGCCAGCAGCTACCCGACTAGCGGGCAAGAGACCCAGTACTTC. The chain combines TRBV4-1 with TRBJ2-5; 10 bases are shared with TRBD2. The germline CDR1 and CDR2 sequences are MGHRA and YSYEKL. After removal of 5 bases from V and 2 bases from J, the junction contained 5 bases not matched to a gene. The CDR3 has 15 amino acids.

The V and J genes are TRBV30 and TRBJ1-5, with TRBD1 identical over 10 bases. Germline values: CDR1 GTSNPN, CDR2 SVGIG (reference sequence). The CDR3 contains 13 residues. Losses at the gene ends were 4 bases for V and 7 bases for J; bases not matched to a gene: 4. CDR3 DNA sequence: TGTGCCTGGAAAGGGACAGGGGTCCAGCCCCAGCATTTT. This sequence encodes CAWKGTGVQPQHF.

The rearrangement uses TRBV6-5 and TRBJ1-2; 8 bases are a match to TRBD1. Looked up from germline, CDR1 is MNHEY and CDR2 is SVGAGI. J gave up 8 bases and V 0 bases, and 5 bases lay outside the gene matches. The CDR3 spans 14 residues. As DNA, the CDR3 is TGTGCCAGCAGTTACTCGGACAGGGCGAGCGGCTACACCTTC. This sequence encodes CASSYSDRASGYTF.